This paragraph reports one T cell receptor beta chain. The antigen is not known. The V segment lost 1 base and the J segment 0 bases; nucleotides outside the gene matches: 5. This CDR3 has 16 amino acids. Germline V gene sequence: CDR1 LGHNA, CDR2 YNFKEQ. Repertoires were generated with immunoSEQ multiplex PCR, while TCRdb's copy carries only in-frame clones and drops some. Of roughly 56,000 clones listed, 80% to 90% are singletons. The sample comes from a study of T cell responses to AZD1222 COVID-19 vaccine. General study results and limits: A reported finding is that nearly half of spike-specific TCRs target unmutated variant regions.

The specimen was peripheral blood, collected on day 0 of AZD1222 vaccination. This TCR came from an adult in good health. J is TRBJ2-7 and V is TRBV4-2, with TRBD1 matching 8 bases. The CDR3 sequence is CASSQGTGITSYEQYF. Written as DNA, the CDR3 is TGTGCCAGCAGCCAAGGGACAGGGATCACCTCCTACGAGCAGTACTTC.